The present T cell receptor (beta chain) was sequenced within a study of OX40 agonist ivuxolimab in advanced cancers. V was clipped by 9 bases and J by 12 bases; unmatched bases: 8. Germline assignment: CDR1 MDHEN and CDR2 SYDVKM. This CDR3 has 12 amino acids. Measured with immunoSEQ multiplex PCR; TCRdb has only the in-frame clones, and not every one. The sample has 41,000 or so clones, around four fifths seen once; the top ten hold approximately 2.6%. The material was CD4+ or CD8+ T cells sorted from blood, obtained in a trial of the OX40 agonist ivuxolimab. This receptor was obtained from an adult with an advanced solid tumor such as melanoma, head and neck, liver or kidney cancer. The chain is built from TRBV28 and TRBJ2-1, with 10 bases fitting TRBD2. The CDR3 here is CASLEREGRQFF. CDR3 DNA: TGTGCCAGTCTAGAGCGGGAGGGCCGGCAGTTCTTC.